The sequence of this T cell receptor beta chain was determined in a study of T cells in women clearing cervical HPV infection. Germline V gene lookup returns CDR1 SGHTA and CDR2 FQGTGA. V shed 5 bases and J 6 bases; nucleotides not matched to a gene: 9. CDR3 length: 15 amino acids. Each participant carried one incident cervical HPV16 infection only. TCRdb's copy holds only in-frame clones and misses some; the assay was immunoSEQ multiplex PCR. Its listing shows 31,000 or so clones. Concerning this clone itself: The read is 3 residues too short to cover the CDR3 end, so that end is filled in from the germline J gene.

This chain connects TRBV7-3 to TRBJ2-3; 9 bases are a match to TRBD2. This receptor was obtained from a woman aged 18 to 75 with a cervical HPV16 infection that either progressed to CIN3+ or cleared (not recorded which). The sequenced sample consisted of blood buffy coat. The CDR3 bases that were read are TGTGCCAGCAGCCTAAATAGCGGGAGATTGGATACG. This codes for CASSLNSGRLDT. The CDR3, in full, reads CASSLNSGRLDTQYF. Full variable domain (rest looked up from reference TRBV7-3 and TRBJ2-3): GAGVSQTPSNKVTEKGKYVELRCDPISGHTALYWYRQSLGQGPEFLIYFQGTGAADDSGLPNDRFFAVRPEGSVSTLKIQRTERGDSAVYLCASSLNSGRLDTQYFGPGTRLTVL.